This T cell receptor (beta chain) was profiled in a study of T cell repertoires in cytomegalovirus infection. Across the study: Both CMV infection and a matching HLA type were indicated by public TCR beta signatures. Study-level findings and limits: The ex vivo response was dominated by HLA-C-restricted CMV-specific TCR beta clonotypes. Carriers of CMV and the relevant HLA type were discriminated by public TCR beta frequency.

This clonotype was recorded many times. Antigen specificity is unknown. V dropped 2 bases and J dropped 0 bases, with 12 bases sitting between them. The CDR3 has 16 amino acids. In germline, CDR1 is SGHVS, CDR2 FQNEAQ. TCRdb reprocessed the reads with MiXCR, giving one entry per CDR3 protein. Seen here are approximately 320,000 distinct CDR3 sequences, roughly 9.5% observed once, and the top ten hold 4.3%. The sample was PBMCs. The chain carries TRBV7-8 and TRBJ2-3; D is possibly TRBD2 (5 bases). The TCR was taken from a human donor in good health (CMV status not recorded). Some clones in this sample may be carry-over from other donors' samples. CDR3 sequence: CASSLRVAGSTDTQYF. In DNA form, the CDR3 reads TGTGCCAGCAGCTTAAGGGTCGCGGGCAGCACAGATACGCAGTATTTT.